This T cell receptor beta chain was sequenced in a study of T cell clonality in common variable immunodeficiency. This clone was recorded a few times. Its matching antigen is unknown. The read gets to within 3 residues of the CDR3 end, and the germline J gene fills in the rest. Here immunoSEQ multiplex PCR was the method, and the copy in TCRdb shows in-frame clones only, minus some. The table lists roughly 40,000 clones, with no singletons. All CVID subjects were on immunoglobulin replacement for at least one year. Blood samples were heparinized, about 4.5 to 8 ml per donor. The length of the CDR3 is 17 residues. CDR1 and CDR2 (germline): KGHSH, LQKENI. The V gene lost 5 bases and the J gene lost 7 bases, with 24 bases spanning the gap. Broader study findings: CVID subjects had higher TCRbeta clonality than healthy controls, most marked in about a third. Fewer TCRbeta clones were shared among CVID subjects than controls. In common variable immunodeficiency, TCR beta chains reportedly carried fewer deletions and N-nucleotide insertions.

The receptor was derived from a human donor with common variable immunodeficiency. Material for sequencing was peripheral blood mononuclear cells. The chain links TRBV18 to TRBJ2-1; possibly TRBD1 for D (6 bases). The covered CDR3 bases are TGTGCCAGCTCATTTCGACCAGGGGCCCAAACCCAAAATGAG. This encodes CASSFRPGAQTQNE. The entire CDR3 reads CASSFRPGAQTQNEQFF. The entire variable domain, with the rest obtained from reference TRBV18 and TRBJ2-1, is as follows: NAGVMQNPRHLVRRRGQEARLRCSPMKGHSHVYWYRQLPEEGLKFMVYLQKENIIDESGMPKERFSAEFPKEGPSILRIQQVVRGDSAAYFCASSFRPGAQTQNEQFFGPGTRLTVL.